These 30 T cell receptor beta chains were sequenced from one sample in a study of OX40 agonist ivuxolimab in advanced cancers. This table comes from immunoSEQ multiplex PCR, and its TCRdb copy is limited to in-frame clones, with some not included. The sample lists around 70,000 clones; roughly four fifths were seen once. The specimen comprised CD4+ or CD8+ T cells sorted from blood, sampled in a trial of the OX40 agonist ivuxolimab. These receptor sequences come from an adult with an advanced solid tumor such as melanoma, head and neck, liver or kidney cancer.

The J gene is TRBJ2-1, the V gene TRBV6-4, with D uncertain. Germline V CDR1 and CDR2: MRHNA, SNTAGT. This CDR3 spans 13 amino acids. Trimming removed 5 bases from V and 6 bases from J, with 11 bases in between. CDR3 sequence reads: CASSTRLGNEQFF. The CDR3 nucleotides read TGTGCCAGCAGTACCCGGCTCGGCAATGAGCAGTTCTTC.

There are a few counts of this clone. V gene TRBV19 combines with J gene TRBJ1-4; maybe TRBD1 (6 bases). The germline gives CDR1 LNHDA, CDR2 SQIVND (reference sequence). The CDR3 runs to 16 residues. V lost 2 bases and J 8 bases, leaving 18 bases between the germline ends. The DNA of the CDR3 is TGTGCCAGTAGTATATCGAGTGAGGGGGATGGCGAAAAACTGTTTTTT. It encodes CASSISSEGDGEKLFF.

The V and J genes are TRBV25-1 and TRBJ1-1; D might be TRBD1 (5 bases). CDR1 MGHDK and CDR2 SYGVNS come from the germline V gene. V dropped 0 bases and J dropped 7 bases, with 9 bases sitting between them. The CDR3 length is 13 residues. The CDR3 region is CASSEYGGDEAFF. In DNA, the CDR3 is TGTGCCAGCAGTGAATATGGAGGGGATGAAGCTTTCTTT.

This chain links TRBV18 with TRBJ2-3; perhaps TRBD2 as D (5 bases). V lost 3 bases and J 4 bases, leaving 26 bases between the germline ends. The CDR3 length is 19 residues. Per germline, CDR1 KGHSH and CDR2 LQKENI. CDR3: CASSPRARLATQEADTQYF. CDR3 DNA: TGTGCCAGCTCACCCCGAGCCCGACTTGCGACTCAGGAGGCAGATACGCAGTATTTT.

J is TRBJ2-2 and V is TRBV28; 9 positions match TRBD2. The length of the CDR3 is 15 residues. V was pared by 6 bases and J by 5 bases, with 7 bases of the junction left unmatched. The germline V gene has CDR1 MDHEN and CDR2 SYDVKM. The CDR3 coding sequence is TGTGCCAGCAGATATAGCGGGAGCCCAACCGGGGAGCTGTTTTTT. It encodes CASRYSGSPTGELFF.

The chain combines TRBV7-3 with TRBJ1-2; possibly TRBD1 for D (5 bases). The CDR3 is 12 amino acids. V gave up 5 bases and J gave up 4 bases, with 8 bases separating them. Germline V CDR1 and CDR2: SGHTA, FQGTGA. CDR3 nucleotide sequence: TGTGCCAGCAGCGGGGACGGCTATGGCTACACCTTC. It encodes CASSGDGYGYTF.

In the case of this clone: An end of the junction differs from the germline gene, which may be a read error. The V call is TRBV11-3, the J call TRBJ2-1; possible D gene TRBD2, 6 bases. This CDR3 comprises 15 residues. Germline assignment: CDR1 SGHNT and CDR2 YENEEA. The CDR3 here is CATGQGSSVYDEQFF. CDR3 DNA: TGTGCCACCGGGCAGGGTTCTAGCGTCTACGATGAGCAGTTCTTC.

CDR3 DNA sequence: TGCGCCAGCAGCTCAAATGGACTAGCGGCCGTCCGAGGCGAGCAGTACTTC. It encodes CASSSNGLAAVRGEQYF. The gene calls are TRBV5-1 and TRBJ2-7, with 10 bases fitting TRBD2. The V gene's germline CDR1 is SGHRS and CDR2 YFSETQ. The trim removed 3 bases at V and 6 bases at J, leaving 15 bases unmatched. The CDR3 sequence is 17 residues long.

This sequence joins TRBV15 and TRBJ1-2, with unresolved D. Trimming shortened V by 0 bases and J by 7 bases, and 12 bases separated the two germline ends. This CDR3 has 14 residues. Per the germline V gene, CDR1 is LNHNV and CDR2 is YYDKDF (reference sequence). The CDR3 region is CATSRDRQDFGYTF. CDR3 nucleotide sequence: TGTGCCACCAGCAGAGATCGCCAGGACTTTGGCTACACCTTC.

This clone occurred once. The CDR3 region is CASSSLNSQPQHF. As DNA, the CDR3 is TGTGCCAGCAGCTCCCTAAATAGTCAGCCCCAGCATTTT. The chain links TRBV5-6 to TRBJ1-5; the D is unclear. With 3 bases removed from V and 6 bases from J, the gap between germline ends came to 10 bases. There are 13 residues in the CDR3. CDR1 and CDR2 (germline): SGHDT, YYEEEE.

The chain is built from TRBV7-2 and TRBJ2-7; 7 positions agree with TRBD1. Trimming cost V 8 bases and J 6 bases; bases outside gene matches: 13. Looked up from germline, CDR1 is SGHTA and CDR2 is FQGNSA. The CDR3 spans 14 residues. CDR3 sequence reads: CASVAPGTASEQYF. The CDR3 nucleotides read TGTGCCAGCGTCGCTCCGGGGACAGCCTCCGAGCAGTACTTC.

The chain combines TRBV21-1 with TRBJ2-7. TRBV21-1 is a pseudogene segment. This CDR3 has 12 amino acids. The CDR3 sequence is CASKLGARVQYF. DNA of the CDR3: TGTGCCAGCAAATTAGGGGCGAGGGTGCAGTACTTC.

The rearrangement uses TRBV28 and TRBJ1-2, with 7 bases that match TRBD1. The length of the CDR3 is 14 residues. V trimming: 6 bases; J trimming: 8 bases; junction bases outside the gene matches: 12. Germline values: CDR1 MDHEN, CDR2 SYDVKM. CDR3 coding DNA: TGTGCCAGCAGCCTCGGAACAGGGGCATTGGGCTACACCTTC. It encodes CASSLGTGALGYTF.

The V call is TRBV11-3, the J call TRBJ1-1; D call uncertain. Germline V gene data show CDR1 as SGHNT and CDR2 as YENEEA. The V end lost 2 bases, the J end lost 2 bases, and 9 bases lay between the germline ends. The CDR3 contains 14 residues. The CDR3, as DNA: TGTGCCAGCAGCTTATATCCGGGTAACACTGAAGCTTTCTTT. Translated, it gives CASSLYPGNTEAFF.

The chain couples TRBV6-1 to TRBJ2-3; 13 bases are shared with TRBD2. After removal of 4 bases from V and 7 bases from J, the junction contained 8 bases not matched to a gene. This CDR3 has 16 residues. The V gene's germline CDR1 is MNHNS and CDR2 SASEGT. CDR3: CASSAQLAGGPNTQYF. The CDR3 bases are TGTGCCAGCAGTGCCCAACTAGCGGGAGGGCCTAATACGCAGTATTTT.

This chain connects TRBV19 to TRBJ2-3; 7 bases are shared with TRBD1. This CDR3 is built from 17 residues. CDR1 and CDR2 (germline): LNHDA, SQIVND (reference sequence). Trimming cost V 6 bases and J 0 bases; bases outside gene matches: 12. Here the CDR3 DNA reads TGTGCCAGTAGGACCCCCGGGACAGCACCAAGCACAGATACGCAGTATTTT. Protein sequence: CASRTPGTAPSTDTQYF.

This clone was seen a few times. V usage is TRBV4-1 and J usage is TRBJ2-7; TRBD2 matches 7 bases. The V and J ends lost 1 base and 10 bases, in that order; junction bases with no gene match: 19. Germline lookup yields CDR1 MGHRA and CDR2 YSYEKL. The CDR3 has 17 residues. DNA of the CDR3: TGCGCCAGCAGCCAAGTCCCCGGCCGGGGAGGGGACTCCCCCCAGTACTTC. Its protein is CASSQVPGRGGDSPQYF.

V gene TRBV13 combines with J gene TRBJ2-2; TRBD2 aligns across 12 bases. The CDR3 runs to 17 residues. In germline, CDR1 is PRHDT, CDR2 FYEKMQ (reference sequence). V lost 6 bases, J lost 3 bases, and 8 bases stayed unmatched. Written as DNA, the CDR3 is TGTGCCAGCAGACCGCTAGCGGGAGGGCCTGACACCGGGGAGCTGTTTTTT. The encoded protein is CASRPLAGGPDTGELFF.

The chain employs TRBV7-6 and TRBJ2-2; D is unclear. The germline gives CDR1 SGHVS, CDR2 FNYEAQ. CDR3 length equals 13 residues. The V gene lost 2 bases and the J gene lost 4 bases, with 5 bases spanning the gap. CDR3 DNA sequence: TGTGCCAGCAGCTTAAAGACCACCGGGGAGCTGTTTTTT. Translating gives CASSLKTTGELFF.

V gene TRBV29-1 combines with J gene TRBJ2-1; D is perhaps TRBD2 (6 bases). CDR1 and CDR2 (germline): SQVTM, ANQGSEA. The CDR3 is 16 residues long. The germline V and J ends were trimmed by 3 bases and 6 bases, with 21 bases remaining between them. CDR3 in DNA: TGCAGCGTTGACGTTGGGTCGGGACTGGGCTCCAATGAGCAGTTCTTC. Residues: CSVDVGSGLGSNEQFF.

The rearrangement joins TRBV5-1 to TRBJ2-2; 9 bases line up with TRBD2. Germline CDR1 reads SGHRS; CDR2 reads YFSETQ. CDR3 length equals 17 residues. Unmatched junction bases numbered 9, after V lost 0 bases and J lost 6 bases. In nucleotides, the CDR3 is TGCGCCAGCAGCTTGGGTTCAAATAGCGGGAGTTCCGGGGAGCTGTTTTTT. Amino acid sequence: CASSLGSNSGSSGELFF.

The chain employs TRBV5-4 and TRBJ1-1, with D possibly being TRBD1 (5 bases). Trimming removed 4 bases at V and 6 bases at J, with 16 bases between. This CDR3 is built from 14 residues. Germline CDR1 SGHNT, CDR2 YYREEE (reference sequence). As DNA, the CDR3 is TGTGCCAGCAGCCGACCTTCCCAGGGCGCTGAAGCTTTCTTT. Protein product: CASSRPSQGAEAFF.

The genes are TRBV27 and TRBJ1-5; 7 positions agree with TRBD1. Germline CDR1 reads MNHEY; CDR2 reads SMNVEV (reference sequence). This CDR3 contains 14 residues. Unmatched junction bases numbered 11, after V lost 6 bases and J lost 9 bases. The CDR3 sequence: CASSPGGAFSPQHF. The DNA of the CDR3 is TGTGCCAGCAGCCCAGGGGGGGCTTTTTCGCCCCAGCATTTT.

The table lists this clone with a few counts. The chain is built from TRBV7-2 and TRBJ1-1; TRBD1 matches 8 bases. Germline V gene data show CDR1 as SGHTA and CDR2 as FQGNSA. J lost 6 bases, V lost 0 bases, and 9 bases had no gene match. The CDR3 sequence is 16 residues long. CDR3 DNA sequence: TGTGCCAGCAGCTTAGCCTCCGGGACAGGTGCCTCTGAAGCTTTCTTT. Its translation: CASSLASGTGASEAFF.

In its sample, this clone was seen a few times. The chain couples TRBV6-1 to TRBJ1-2, with D uncertain. The V end lost 4 bases, the J end lost 10 bases, and 19 bases lay between the germline ends. Germline V CDR1 and CDR2: MNHNS, SASEGT. There are 14 residues in the CDR3. The CDR3 spells CASSATRGRTDYTF. The CDR3 region has the DNA TGTGCCAGCAGTGCCACTCGGGGAAGAACAGACTACACCTTC.

The chain joins TRBV19 to TRBJ1-3; D possibly corresponds to TRBD1 (5 bases). Deletions cut 3 bases from V and 4 bases from J, with 22 bases between. The CDR3 has 18 amino acids. Germline lookup yields CDR1 LNHDA and CDR2 SQIVND (reference sequence). CDR3 residues: CASSISLLTAFGGNTIYF. CDR3 DNA sequence: TGTGCCAGTAGTATCTCTCTCTTGACAGCATTTGGCGGAAACACCATATATTTT.

The chain uses TRBV5-1 and TRBJ2-2, with 7 bases identical to TRBD2. This CDR3 is built from 18 residues. J was trimmed by 4 bases and V by 1 base; bases with no gene match: 13. Germline CDR1 reads SGHRS; CDR2 reads YFSETQ. The CDR3 region has the DNA TGCGCCAGCAGCTTGTCAAAAGGCGGGAGTGGTGGCACCGGGGAGCTGTTTTTT. Its translation is CASSLSKGGSGGTGELFF.

The CDR3: CASSLTRDTNQPQHF. The CDR3 nucleotides are TGTGCCAGCAGCTTGACCCGGGACACGAATCAGCCCCAGCATTTT. V gene TRBV5-8 combines with J gene TRBJ1-5; D might be TRBD1 (6 bases). V lost 1 base to trimming and J lost 4 bases, with 12 bases between them. From germline, CDR1 is SGHTS and CDR2 YDEGEE. The CDR3 is 15 residues long.

This clone has only a few counts. This chain links TRBV7-2 with TRBJ2-6, with D possibly matching TRBD2 (7 bases). CDR1 SGHTA and CDR2 FQGNSA come from the germline V gene. This CDR3 comprises 17 residues. The ends were cut back, 1 base at V and 0 bases at J, with 10 bases in the middle. DNA of the CDR3: TGTGCCAGCAGCTTAGTGGGGGGGGCCTCTGGGGCCAACGTCCTGACTTTC. This codes for CASSLVGGASGANVLTF. Full variable domain (rest looked up from reference TRBV7-2 and TRBJ2-6): GAGVSQSPSNKVTEKGKDVELRCDPISGHTALYWYRQSLGQGLEFLIYFQGNSAPDKSGLPSDRFSAERTGGSVSTLTIQRTQQEDSAVYLCASSLVGGASGANVLTFGAGSRLTVL.

The J gene is TRBJ2-5, the V gene TRBV14, with 9 positions matching TRBD1. Germline trimming cut 0 bases from V and 5 bases from J; bases unmatched to any gene: 13. Per germline, CDR1 SGHDN and CDR2 FVKESK. There are 18 residues in the CDR3. CDR3 protein: CASSQDLGTGLSWETQYF. The CDR3 DNA sequence: TGTGCCAGCAGCCAAGATCTTGGGACAGGGCTTTCGTGGGAGACCCAGTACTTC.